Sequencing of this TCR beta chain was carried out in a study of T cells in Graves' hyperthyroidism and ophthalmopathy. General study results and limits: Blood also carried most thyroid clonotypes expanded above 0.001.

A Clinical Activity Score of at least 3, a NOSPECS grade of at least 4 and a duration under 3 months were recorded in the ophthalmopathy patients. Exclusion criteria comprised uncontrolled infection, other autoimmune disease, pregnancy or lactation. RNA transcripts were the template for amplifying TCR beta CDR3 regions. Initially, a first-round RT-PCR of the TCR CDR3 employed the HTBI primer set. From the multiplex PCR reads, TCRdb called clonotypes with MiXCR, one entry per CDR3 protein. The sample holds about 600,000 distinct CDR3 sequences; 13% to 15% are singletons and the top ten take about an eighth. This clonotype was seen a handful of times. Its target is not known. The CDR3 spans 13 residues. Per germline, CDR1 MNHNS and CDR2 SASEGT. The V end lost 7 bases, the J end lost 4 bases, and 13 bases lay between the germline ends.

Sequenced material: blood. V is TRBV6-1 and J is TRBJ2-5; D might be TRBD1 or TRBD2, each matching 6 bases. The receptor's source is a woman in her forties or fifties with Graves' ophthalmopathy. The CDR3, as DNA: TGTGCCAGCATTTGGGGGGCGGGAGAGACCCAGTACTTC. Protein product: CASIWGAGETQYF.